This T cell receptor beta chain was recovered during a study of blood T cell repertoires in COVID-19. Study summary: Samples taken during acute and convalescent COVID-19 were collected in the United States, Italy and Spain. PBMCs, B-cell-depleted T cells, or T cells were the source of the cDNA or gDNA that made up the material.

In the original analysis: The assay estimated nucleated cells by amplifying reference gene primers. The protocol was immunoSEQ multiplex PCR, while the TCRdb copy is restricted to in-frame clones and leaves out a portion. The V and J calls and clone size come from that table; D and trimming were worked out from the DNA. The data show under 200,000 clones, approximately 84% seen once. Sequenced sample: peripheral blood. The clonotype comes from a man aged 35-49 years with acute or convalescent COVID-19.

The CDR3 reads CSVFRDSRTEAFF. The CDR3 bases are TGCAGCGTGTTTAGGGACTCAAGGACTGAAGCTTTCTTT. The rearrangement joins TRBV29-1 to TRBJ1-1, with a tentative D call TRBD1 (5 bases). The CDR3 length is 13 residues. The V gene lost 6 bases and the J gene lost 5 bases, with 16 bases spanning the gap. The V gene's germline CDR1 is SQVTM and CDR2 ANQGSEA.